This T cell receptor (beta chain) was profiled in a study of radiotherapy plus CTLA-4 blockade in lung cancer. Study information: Of the patients, under 20% showed objective responses and roughly 31% attained disease control. General study results and limits: In blood, tumor-derived TCR clones expanded after radiotherapy plus ipilimumab. Interferon-beta and early blood T cell clone dynamics reportedly predicted response best.

The CDR3 is 13 amino acids. V was cut by 1 base and J by 2 bases, with 3 bases left in between. Germline CDR1 MNHNS, CDR2 SASEGT. About this clone: Its antigen is currently unknown.

Data came from immunoSEQ multiplex PCR; TCRdb stores just in-frame clones and leaves some out. The profile shows about 98,000 clones, about 86% of them singletons. Participants had chemo-refractory metastatic non-small-cell lung cancer and were treated with focal radiation plus ipilimumab CTLA-4 blockade. Sequenced here: peripheral blood, sampled from a patient treated with radiotherapy plus ipilimumab. V usage is TRBV6-1 and J usage is TRBJ2-1, with D unresolved. This TCR was recovered from a human donor with non-small cell lung cancer that progressed on radiotherapy plus ipilimumab. CDR3 region: CASSEDTYNEQFF. In DNA form, the CDR3 reads TGTGCCAGCAGTGAAGACACCTACAATGAGCAGTTCTTC.